The T cell receptor beta chain described here comes from a study of OX40 agonist ivuxolimab in advanced cancers. Study-wide results and caveats: Low normalized clonal expansion also occurred in some nonresponding patients.

Trimming stripped 0 bases from V and 0 bases from J, with 9 bases between. This CDR3 region has 16 residues. Germline V gene sequence: CDR1 MNHEY, CDR2 SVGAGI. The repertoire was sequenced with immunoSEQ multiplex PCR; TCRdb's copy has only in-frame clones and lacks some. The sample includes approximately 89,000 clones, about nine tenths of them seen just once. A note on this clone: What it binds is unknown.

J is TRBJ1-3 and V is TRBV6-5; possible D gene TRBD1, 5 bases. This clonotype was sampled from an adult with an advanced solid tumor such as melanoma, head and neck, liver or kidney cancer. The source material was CD4+ or CD8+ T cells sorted from blood, sampled in a trial of the OX40 agonist ivuxolimab. The CDR3: CASSYSRTNSGNTIYF. The CDR3 bases are TGTGCCAGCAGTTACTCGAGGACAAACTCTGGAAACACCATATATTTT.